This is a list of T cell receptor beta chains from one sample in a study of shared clonotypes between healthy human individuals. TCRdb keeps only in-frame clones here, not all; method: immunoSEQ multiplex PCR. The table includes about 190,000 clones, about 68% detected once. The sample consisted of memory CD4+ T cells sorted from blood. The receptor set was obtained from a man under 40 in good health. Both conserved end residues are part of each CDR3. D genes are given only for firm matches. Clone size appears in some rows only: once, few, many, or a class for an expanded clone.

V gene	D gene	clone size	J gene	CDR3 DNA	CDR3 protein
TRBV18	TRBD1	-	TRBJ2-5	TGTGCCAGCTCACAAACCACAGGGGATGGGGAGACCCAGTACTTC	CASSQTTGDGETQYF
TRBV5-1	TRBD2	few	TRBJ2-7	TGCGCCAGCAGCTTGGACGGGAGGAGCTCCTACGAGCAGTACTTC	CASSLDGRSSYEQYF
TRBV9	TRBD2	-	TRBJ2-1	TGTGCCAGCAGCGTAGGATCTCTGGTCGCTAGCGGGAGCTACAATGAGCAGTTCTTC	CASSVGSLVASGSYNEQFF
TRBV19	TRBD1	-	TRBJ2-2	TGTGCCAGTAGTCCTAGCCGGCAGGGGGCCGGGGAGCTGTTTTTT	CASSPSRQGAGELFF
TRBV7-2	TRBD1	many	TRBJ1-2	TGTGCCAGCAGCCAGAAGGCAGGGGGTCGGGGCTACACCTTC	CASSQKAGGRGYTF
TRBV6-4	-	few	TRBJ1-2	TGTGCCAGCAGTGACGGGTCCAGTTCCTATGGCTACACCTTC	CASSDGSSSYGYTF
TRBV6-1	-	-	TRBJ2-7	TGTGCCAGCAGTGAAGCGCTGACAGCCTACGAGCAGTACTTC	CASSEALTAYEQYF
TRBV2	TRBD1	many	TRBJ1-5	TGTGCCAGCAGCGGCAGGGGGCAAAGCAATCAGCCCCAGCATTTT	CASSGRGQSNQPQHF
TRBV7-2	-	-	TRBJ2-7	TGTGCCAGCAGCTCAGGCTGGGGCAGTTGGTACGAGCAGTACTTC	CASSSGWGSWYEQYF
TRBV5-1	TRBD2	-	TRBJ2-2	TGCGCCAGCAGCTTGGATCCAGCGGGATCCACCGGGGAGCTGTTTTTT	CASSLDPAGSTGELFF
TRBV7-9	-	-	TRBJ2-5	TGTGCCAGCAGCTTAGTTGCTTTGGTAGAGACCCAGTACTTC	CASSLVALVETQYF
TRBV11-2	-	-	TRBJ1-5	TGTGCCAGCAGCTTAGGAGAGTATGGGGGCAATCAGCCCCAGCATTTT	CASSLGEYGGNQPQHF
TRBV11-2	TRBD2	-	TRBJ2-7	TGTGCCAGCAGCTGGGGACTAAATACCTACGAGCAGTACTTC	CASSWGLNTYEQYF
TRBV15	-	-	TRBJ2-5	TGTGCCACCAGCAGAAGCACAGGGCAAGAGACCCAGTACTTC	CATSRSTGQETQYF
TRBV18	-	-	TRBJ2-3	TGTGCCAGCTCACCAGGGGGGTCCACAGATACGCAGTATTTT	CASSPGGSTDTQYF
TRBV5-5	-	-	TRBJ2-3	TGTGCCAGCAGCTTTTTCAGTCGAAGAGATACGCAGTATTTT	CASSFFSRRDTQYF
TRBV11-2	-	few	TRBJ1-1	TGTGCCAGCAGCTTAAGACGTTTTAACACTGAAGCTTTCTTT	CASSLRRFNTEAFF
TRBV20-1	-	-	TRBJ2-3	TGCAGTGCTAGTGGCACAGATACGCAGTATTTT	CSASGTDTQYF
TRBV5-1	TRBD2	-	TRBJ2-6	TGCGCCAGCAGCCCCGAGGGAGGGCCCTCTGGGGCCAACGTCCTGACTTTC	CASSPEGGPSGANVLTF
TRBV6-5	-	-	TRBJ1-2	TGTGCCAGCAGTCACTGGACCGGCCGACGGAACTATGGCTACACCTTC	CASSHWTGRRNYGYTF
TRBV6-1	TRBD1	-	TRBJ2-2	TGTGCCAGCAGTGATCAGACAGGGGTGTACACCGGGGAGCTGTTTTTT	CASSDQTGVYTGELFF
TRBV5-4	TRBD1	few	TRBJ2-7	TGTGCCAGCAGCCACGCCCGGGACAGGGATGTACACTTC	CASSHARDRDVHF
TRBV18	-	many	TRBJ2-3	TGTGCCAGCTCACCTGATACGCAGTATTTT	CASSPDTQYF
TRBV9	-	-	TRBJ2-7	TGTGCCAGCAGCGCCCCTCTCGGTTACTTC	CASSAPLGYF
TRBV18	-	few	TRBJ1-1	TGTGCCAGCTCACCAGGAAGCCGGGGAGGTGGTGGAAACACTGAAGCTTTCTTT	CASSPGSRGGGGNTEAFF
TRBV13	-	-	TRBJ2-3	TGTGCCAGCAGCCCTCGTATCACAGATACGCAGTATTTT	CASSPRITDTQYF
TRBV6-6	TRBD2	-	TRBJ2-1	TGTGCCAGCAGTGTGGGAGCGGGAACGGAGCAGTTCTTC	CASSVGAGTEQFF
TRBV18	-	-	TRBJ2-6	TGTGCCAGCTCACCAATCAGCTCTGGGGCCAACGTCCTGACTTTC	CASSPISSGANVLTF
TRBV11-3	-	-	TRBJ2-3	TGTGCCAGCAGCCTGGGACATCCCACAGATACGCAGTATTTT	CASSLGHPTDTQYF
TRBV30	TRBD1	many	TRBJ2-7	TGTGCCTTGACAGGGTCTAAATACGAGCAGTACTTC	CALTGSKYEQYF
TRBV9	TRBD1	-	TRBJ1-1	TGTGCCAGCAGCGTAGGTTTAGGGGACAGTGACACTGAAGCTTTCTTT	CASSVGLGDSDTEAFF
TRBV20-1	-	few	TRBJ2-1	TGCAGTGCTAGTTGGCTCAATGAGCAGTTCTTC	CSASWLNEQFF
TRBV10-1	TRBD1	-	TRBJ2-7	TGCGCCAGCAGCCGGGACAGCCAAGCCTACGAGCAGTACTTC	CASSRDSQAYEQYF
TRBV9	TRBD2	few	TRBJ2-1	TGTGCCAGCAGCCACCCGGGTAGCGGGAGGTTTCGTTCATATGAGCAGTTCTTC	CASSHPGSGRFRSYEQFF
TRBV9	-	-	TRBJ2-2	TGTGCCAGCAGCGCCCTTAATGGCGGGGAGCTGTTTTTT	CASSALNGGELFF
TRBV5-1	-	-	TRBJ1-1	TGCGCCAGCAACCCGACAGGATCGAACACTGAAGCTTTCTTT	CASNPTGSNTEAFF
TRBV7-2	TRBD2	few	TRBJ2-2	TGTGCCAGCAGCCCCGGGATCGGACTAGCGGGAGTCGGGGAGCTGTTTTTT	CASSPGIGLAGVGELFF
TRBV28	TRBD1	-	TRBJ1-5	TGTGCCAGCAGTATGGGACAGCGGTATCAGCCCCAGCATTTT	CASSMGQRYQPQHF
TRBV19	TRBD2	medium-sized	TRBJ2-1	TGTGCCAGTACTCTGGCGGCTAGCGGGAGCCATGAGCAGTTCTTC	CASTLAASGSHEQFF
TRBV27	TRBD1	few	TRBJ2-5	TGTGCCAGCAGTTTAGGACAGGGGTTCGGTGAGACCCAGTACTTC	CASSLGQGFGETQYF
TRBV5-5	TRBD2	few	TRBJ2-5	TGTGCCAGCAGCTTGGACAAGCGGGAGGGCCAAGAGACCCAGTACTTC	CASSLDKREGQETQYF
TRBV6-6	TRBD1	-	TRBJ2-3	TGTGCCAGCAGTTACTCTGACAGGGGGCTGCCAGATACGCAGTATTTT	CASSYSDRGLPDTQYF
TRBV7-7	TRBD1	-	TRBJ1-4	TGTGCTAGCAGCTATGGGACAGGTGCTAATGAAAAACTGTTTTTT	CASSYGTGANEKLFF
TRBV6-5	-	-	TRBJ1-2	TGTGCCAGCAGTTACAACGGAGTTAACTATGGCTACACCTTC	CASSYNGVNYGYTF
TRBV5-1	-	-	TRBJ2-7	TGCGCCAGCAGCCCCAGCGCAGAGGGTTCTACCTACGAGCAGTACTTC	CASSPSAEGSTYEQYF
TRBV7-2	TRBD2	-	TRBJ2-1	TGTGCCAGCAGCCGACTGGGACTAGCGGGTGGCAATGAGCAGTTCTTC	CASSRLGLAGGNEQFF
TRBV18	-	-	TRBJ1-4	TGTGCCAGCTCACCAGGAGGCAATAATGAAAAACTGTTTTTT	CASSPGGNNEKLFF
TRBV5-1	-	-	TRBJ1-5	TGCGCCAGCAGCGTAGGTCCGGGGGATCAGCCCCAGCATTTT	CASSVGPGDQPQHF
TRBV14	TRBD2	many	TRBJ2-7	TGTGCCAGCAGCCAATTTACTAGCGGGAGAACGATCGAGCAGTACTTC	CASSQFTSGRTIEQYF
TRBV28	-	few	TRBJ2-3	TGTGCCAGCAGTTTTCGTGGGAATACGCAGTATTTT	CASSFRGNTQYF
TRBV12-2	-	once	TRBJ2-2	TGTGCAAGTCGCTTAAGGCTAGCGGGAGGGCTGGCCACCGGGGAGCTGTTTTTT	CASRLRLAGGLATGELFF
TRBV11-3	TRBD2	-	TRBJ2-1	TGTGCCAGCAGCTTAGTTACTAGCGGGACGAAGTTCTTC	CASSLVTSGTKFF